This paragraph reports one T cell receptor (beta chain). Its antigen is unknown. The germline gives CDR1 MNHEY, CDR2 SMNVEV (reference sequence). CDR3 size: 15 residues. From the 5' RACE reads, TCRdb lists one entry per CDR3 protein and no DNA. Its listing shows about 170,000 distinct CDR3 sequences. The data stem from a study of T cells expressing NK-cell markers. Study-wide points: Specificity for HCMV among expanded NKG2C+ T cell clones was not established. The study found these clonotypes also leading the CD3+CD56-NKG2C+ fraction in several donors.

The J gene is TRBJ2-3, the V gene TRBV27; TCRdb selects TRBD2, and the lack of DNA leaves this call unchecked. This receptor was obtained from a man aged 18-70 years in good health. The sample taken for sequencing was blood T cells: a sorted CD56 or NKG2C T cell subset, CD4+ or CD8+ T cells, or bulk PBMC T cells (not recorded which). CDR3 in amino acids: CASSTITSGASAQYF.